What follows is one T cell receptor beta chain and its context. This sample was included in a study of somatic mutations in cytotoxic T cells in rheumatoid arthritis. The data were produced by immunoSEQ multiplex PCR, yet TCRdb's version contains in-frame clones alone and is incomplete. This table holds approximately 16,000 clones, 55% to 85% found once. This receptor was obtained from an adult with rheumatoid arthritis. Sequenced: CD8+ T cells sorted from blood.

The CDR3: CASSYPGTGGSGYTF. DNA for the CDR3: TGTGCCAGCAGTTATCCCGGGACAGGGGGCTCTGGCTACACCTTC. The V and J genes are TRBV6-5 and TRBJ1-2; 12 nucleotides align to TRBD1. The CDR3 contains 15 residues. With 3 bases clipped from V and 7 bases from J, the junction kept 6 bases outside the gene matches. Germline lookup yields CDR1 MNHEY and CDR2 SVGAGI.